The rows below give T cell receptor beta chains drawn from one sample of a study of cytomegalovirus exposure and HLA in healthy donors. Only in-frame clones appear in the TCRdb table, and some are missing; sequencing was by immunoSEQ multiplex PCR. The sample lists under 150,000 clones, roughly four fifths seen once, with less than 3% in the top ten. Source material: PBMCs. The receptors derive from a male donor in good health and CMV-seronegative. The CDR3 runs from the conserved cysteine through the conserved F or W. Fields, in order: J gene, V gene, D gene, clone size, CDR3 DNA, CDR3 protein. A D gene is named only where the DNA matches it firmly. Clone size, where shown, is once, few, many, or a class for clones that have expanded.

TRBJ2-1 TRBV5-1 TRBD1 . TGCGCCAGCAGCTTACGACAGGGGGAAAGCAGGGTAGGTACGAATGAGCAGTTCTTC CASSLRQGESRVGTNEQFF
TRBJ2-1 TRBV19 . . TGTGCCAGTAGTACCATCTCCTACAATGAGCAGTTCTTC CASSTISYNEQFF
TRBJ1-1 TRBV9 . . TGTGCCAGCAGCGTAGTAAGAGGGGGGGTGGAAGCTTTCTTT CASSVVRGGVEAFF
TRBJ2-7 TRBV27 TRBD1 . TGTGCCAGCAGCCCGGGGACAGGGAAGGTCGAGCAGTACTTC CASSPGTGKVEQYF
TRBJ2-2 TRBV18 . . TGTGCCAGCTCACCACGCCCGGACACCGGGGAGCTGTTTTTT CASSPRPDTGELFF
TRBJ1-1 TRBV18 . . TGTGCCAGCTCCCCAGACAGTTTGATCGAAGCTTTCTTT CASSPDSLIEAFF
TRBJ2-7 TRBV28 . . TGTGCCAGCAGTTCCACCCCCCAGCGGTTCTCCTACGAGCAGTACTTC CASSSTPQRFSYEQYF
TRBJ2-2 TRBV28 TRBD2 few TGTGCCAGCACCCCCCCCGTTAGCGGGAGGGGTGTCGGGGAGCTGTTTTTT CASTPPVSGRGVGELFF
TRBJ1-4 TRBV6-4 TRBD1 . TGTGCCAGCAGTAACTACAGGGGGGGCGGTAATGAAAAACTGTTTTTT CASSNYRGGGNEKLFF
TRBJ2-7 TRBV5-5 TRBD2 . TGTGCCAGCAGCTTGGGCCTAGCGGGAGGTGCCTCCTACGAGCAGTACTTC CASSLGLAGGASYEQYF
TRBJ2-7 TRBV18 . . TGTGCCAGCTCACTAGGAGGGAGCGGGCACTACGAGCAGTACTTC CASSLGGSGHYEQYF
TRBJ1-5 TRBV23-1 . . TGCGCCAGCAGTCAAAAGGGGAGGAGCAATCAGCCCCAGCATTTT CASSQKGRSNQPQHF
TRBJ1-2 TRBV19 . . TGTGCCAGTAGTCTAGAACTTACAGGGAGTGGCTACACCTTC CASSLELTGSGYTF
TRBJ1-6 TRBV27 . . TGTGCCACCGCGACACCCCTCCACTTT CATATPLHF
TRBJ2-3 TRBV6-5 . . TGTGCCAGCAGAACCGCGACAGATACGCAGTATTTT CASRTATDTQYF
TRBJ2-5 TRBV29-1 TRBD1 . TGCAGCGTTGCCCCCGGGACAGGGGAAGAGACCCAGTACTTC CSVAPGTGEETQYF
TRBJ1-2 TRBV15 . . TGTGCCACCAGCAGAGATCAGGGAATAACCTTC CATSRDQGITF
TRBJ2-7 TRBV15 . . TGTGCCACCAGCAGATCCTCGAGGGTTTCTCCCTACGAGCAGTACTTC CATSRSSRVSPYEQYF
TRBJ2-1 TRBV7-3 . . TGTGCCAGCAGCTTAGTGCAGGGGAGCTCCTACAATGAGCAGTTCTTC CASSLVQGSSYNEQFF
TRBJ1-3 TRBV30 . . TGTGCCTGGGACTGGGGGGGCTCTGGAAACACCATATATTTT CAWDWGGSGNTIYF
TRBJ1-2 TRBV7-2 TRBD1 . TGTGCCAGCAGCTTCCGGGACAGGGATATTAAGGGCTACACCTTC CASSFRDRDIKGYTF
TRBJ1-6 TRBV6-5 . few TGTGCCAGCGCACCGGGGGTGAGTGCACCCCTCCACTTT CASAPGVSAPLHF
TRBJ2-2 TRBV15 TRBD1 . TGTGCCACCAGCAGAGATAGGGGGACAGGGGATTCTCGGTACACCGGGGAGCTGTTTTTT CATSRDRGTGDSRYTGELFF
TRBJ1-1 TRBV11-2 . . TGTGCCAGCAGCTTAGCCGCGAAGCTTGAAGCTTTCTTT CASSLAAKLEAFF
TRBJ2-5 TRBV7-7 TRBD2 . TGTGCTAGCAGCGATTCGGGACTAGGGGGAGAGACCCAGTACTTC CASSDSGLGGETQYF
TRBJ1-4 TRBV6-6 TRBD1 . TGTGCCAGCAGCCAATCGGACAGGGACGGAGAAAAACTGTTTTTT CASSQSDRDGEKLFF
TRBJ2-7 TRBV7-9 . . TGTGCCAGCAGCCTCGGGACTCATCCCTACGAGCAGTACTTC CASSLGTHPYEQYF
TRBJ2-1 TRBV29-1 TRBD1 . TGCAGCGTTGTGGGGAGGCAGGGGGCCGATGAGCAGTTCTTC CSVVGRQGADEQFF
TRBJ2-7 TRBV29-1 . . TGCAGCGCTTTCGGGTTAGCCTACGAGCAGTACTTC CSAFGLAYEQYF
TRBJ2-7 TRBV7-8 TRBD1 . TGTGCCAGCAGCTCCGGGGCCGGGACAGGGGCCTACGAGCAGTACTTC CASSSGAGTGAYEQYF
TRBJ1-4 TRBV18 . few TGTGCCAGCTCACCACCACAGGGTGTGGCTAATGAAAAACTGTTTTTT CASSPPQGVANEKLFF
TRBJ2-7 TRBV28 TRBD1 once TGTGCCAGCAGTTTATCTACTCCGGGACAGGAGAACTACGAGCAGTACTTC CASSLSTPGQENYEQYF
TRBJ2-5 TRBV5-1 TRBD2 . TGCGCCAGCAGCCTACTAGCGGATCAAGAGACCCAGTACTTC CASSLLADQETQYF
TRBJ2-7 TRBV5-4 . . TGTGCCAGCAGCTTTCTAGGCGGATCCTACGAGCAGTACTTC CASSFLGGSYEQYF
TRBJ2-7 TRBV28 . . TGTGCCAGCACCTCGACTAGTTTTACGTCCGAGCAGTACTTC CASTSTSFTSEQYF
TRBJ2-5 TRBV7-2 . once TGTGCCAGCAGCCTTATACTTCTGAAGACCCAGTACTTC CASSLILLKTQYF
TRBJ2-3 TRBV5-1 . . TGCGCCAGCAGCTTGCAACGGGAGAGGGGAGATACGCAGTATTTT CASSLQRERGDTQYF
TRBJ2-7 TRBV7-5 . . TGTGCCAGAAGACGCGGGACTAGCGGTCACTACGAGCAGTACTTC CARRRGTSGHYEQYF
TRBJ1-5 TRBV21-1 . . TGTGCCAGCAGTACCTTGTGGGACAGGCGGATCCGGGGTCAGCCCCAGCATTTT CASSTLWDRRIRGQPQHF
TRBJ1-3 TRBV12-2 . . TGTGCAGATCAGGGGACTGGAAACACCATATATTTT CADQGTGNTIYF
TRBJ2-3 TRBV7-9 . . TGTGCCAGCAGGCCTGAGGCCACAGATACGCAGTATTTT CASRPEATDTQYF
TRBJ2-2 TRBV4-1 . . TGCGCCAGCAGCCAGATGGACATACTAGCTGCCGGGGAGCTGTTTTTT CASSQMDILAAGELFF
TRBJ1-2 TRBV19 TRBD1 . TGTGCCAGTAGCAAACGACCGGGACAGGAGGGCATTGGGCATGGCTACACCTTC CASSKRPGQEGIGHGYTF
TRBJ2-2 TRBV13 TRBD2 . TGTGCCAGCGGATCTCTAGGGGCGGGAGATGCCGGGGAGCTGTTTTTT CASGSLGAGDAGELFF
TRBJ2-7 TRBV19 TRBD2 . TGTGCCGGCCCGGGACTAGCGGACTCCTACGAGCAGTACTTC CAGPGLADSYEQYF
TRBJ2-7 TRBV7-2 . . TGTGCCAGCAGCTTAGCTGGCGGAGGGAGCTCCTACGAGCAGTACTTC CASSLAGGGSSYEQYF
TRBJ1-4 TRBV28 . . TGTGCCAGCAGATCGGTGGGGGCTGAAAAACTGTTTTTT CASRSVGAEKLFF
TRBJ2-7 TRBV28 TRBD2 . TGTGCCAGCAGTTCCCCCCAGTTTCGTGCTAGCGGGAGTGGGGTTTTCTACGAGCAGTACTTC CASSSPQFRASGSGVFYEQYF
TRBJ1-3 TRBV5-6 . . TGTGCCAGCCGCCAGGGTGGAAACACCATATATTTT CASRQGGNTIYF
TRBJ2-5 TRBV5-1 TRBD1 . TGCGCCAGCAGCCCGACAGGGAAGGGAGAGACCCAGTACTTC CASSPTGKGETQYF
TRBJ2-1 TRBV7-3 TRBD1 . TGTGCCAGCAGCCGGGGACAGGGTCTTAACAATGAGCAGTTCTTC CASSRGQGLNNEQFF
TRBJ2-7 TRBV4-2 . . TGTGCCAGCAGCCCACAGGTCTCCGAAGAGCAGTACTTC CASSPQVSEEQYF
TRBJ1-2 TRBV15 . . TGTGCCACCAGCAGAGGACAGGAGACTTATGGCTACACCTTC CATSRGQETYGYTF
TRBJ1-2 TRBV6-6 . few TGTGCCAGCAGTTTTGGGGGGGGCCAAGGTGGCTACACCTTC CASSFGGGQGGYTF
TRBJ1-5 TRBV4-1 TRBD1 few TGCGCCAGCAGCCCAGGGTTTGGCAGGGGGCATAGGCCCCAGCATTTT CASSPGFGRGHRPQHF
TRBJ1-3 TRBV2 . . TGTGCCAGCAGTGAGGGCAGGGGTACTGGAAACACCATATATTTT CASSEGRGTGNTIYF
TRBJ2-7 TRBV4-3 TRBD2 . TGCGCCAGCAGCCCCGGACTAGTAGCTTACGAGCAGTACTTC CASSPGLVAYEQYF
TRBJ1-6 TRBV27 TRBD1 . TGTGCCAGCAGTTTATACACCCCCGTCCCAGAGACAGGGGGAGGTTCACCCCTCCACTTT CASSLYTPVPETGGGSPLHF
TRBJ2-7 TRBV29-1 . . TGCAGCGCCGCCGGGATAGGGGGCTACGAGCAGTACTTC CSAAGIGGYEQYF